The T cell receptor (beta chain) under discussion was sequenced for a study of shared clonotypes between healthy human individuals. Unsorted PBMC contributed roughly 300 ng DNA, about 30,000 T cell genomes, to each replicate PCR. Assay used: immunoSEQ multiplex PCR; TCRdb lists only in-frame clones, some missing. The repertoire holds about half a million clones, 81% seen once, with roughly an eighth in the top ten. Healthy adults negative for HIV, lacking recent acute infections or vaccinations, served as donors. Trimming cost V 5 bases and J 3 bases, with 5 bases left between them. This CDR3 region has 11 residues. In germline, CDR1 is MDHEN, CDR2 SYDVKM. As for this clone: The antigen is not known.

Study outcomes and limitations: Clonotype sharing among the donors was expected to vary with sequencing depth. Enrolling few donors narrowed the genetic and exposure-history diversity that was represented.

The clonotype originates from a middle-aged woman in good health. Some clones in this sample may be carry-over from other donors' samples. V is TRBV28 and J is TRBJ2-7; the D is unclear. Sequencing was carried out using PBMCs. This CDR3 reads CASSADYEQYF. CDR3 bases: TGTGCCAGCAGTGCGGACTACGAGCAGTACTTC.